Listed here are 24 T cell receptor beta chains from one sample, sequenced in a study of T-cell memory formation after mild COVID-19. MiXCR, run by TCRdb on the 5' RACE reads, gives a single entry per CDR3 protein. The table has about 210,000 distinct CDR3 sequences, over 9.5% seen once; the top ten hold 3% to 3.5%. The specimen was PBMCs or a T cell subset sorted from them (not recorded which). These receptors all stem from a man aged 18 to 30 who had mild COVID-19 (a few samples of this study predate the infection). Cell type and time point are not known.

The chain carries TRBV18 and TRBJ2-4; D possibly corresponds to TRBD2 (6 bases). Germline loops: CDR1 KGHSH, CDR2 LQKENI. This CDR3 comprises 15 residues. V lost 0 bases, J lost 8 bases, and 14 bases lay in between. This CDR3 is CASSPPAGRRDIQYF. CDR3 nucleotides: TGTGCCAGCTCACCACCGGCGGGGAGACGCGACATTCAGTACTTC.

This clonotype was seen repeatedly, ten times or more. This chain's CDR3 is CASSKGWQFF. The CDR3 DNA sequence: TGTGCCAGCAGCAAAGGGTGGCAGTTCTTC. This chain joins TRBV12-3 or TRBV12-4 and TRBJ2-1, with unresolved D. The CDR3 sequence is 10 residues long. The germline V and J ends were trimmed by 6 bases and 12 bases, with 9 bases remaining between them.

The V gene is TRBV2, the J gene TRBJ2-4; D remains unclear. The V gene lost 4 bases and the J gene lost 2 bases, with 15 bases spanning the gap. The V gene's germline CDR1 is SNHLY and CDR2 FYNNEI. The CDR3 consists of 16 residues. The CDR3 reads CASSVIGIGTKNIQYF. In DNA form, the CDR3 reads TGTGCCAGCAGTGTTATAGGTATCGGAACCAAAAACATTCAGTACTTC.

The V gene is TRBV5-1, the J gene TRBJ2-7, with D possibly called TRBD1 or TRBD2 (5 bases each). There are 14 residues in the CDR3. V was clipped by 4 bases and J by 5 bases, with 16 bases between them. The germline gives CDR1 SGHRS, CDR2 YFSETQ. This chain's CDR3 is CASSRGTRGDEQYV. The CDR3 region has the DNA TGCGCCAGCAGCCGTGGAACTAGGGGCGACGAGCAGTACGTC.

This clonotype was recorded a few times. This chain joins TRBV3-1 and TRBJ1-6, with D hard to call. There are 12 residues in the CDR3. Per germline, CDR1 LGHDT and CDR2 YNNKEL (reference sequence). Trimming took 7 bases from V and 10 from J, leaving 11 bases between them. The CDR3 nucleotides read TGTGCCAGCATTGGGGATGGCTCACCCCTCCACTTT. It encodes CASIGDGSPLHF.

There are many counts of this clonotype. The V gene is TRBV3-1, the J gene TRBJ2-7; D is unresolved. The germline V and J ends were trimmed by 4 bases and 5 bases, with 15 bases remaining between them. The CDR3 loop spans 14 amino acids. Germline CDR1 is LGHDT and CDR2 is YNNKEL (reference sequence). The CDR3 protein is CASSPWSGSNEQYF. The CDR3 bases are TGTGCCAGCAGCCCTTGGTCGGGCTCGAACGAGCAGTACTTC.

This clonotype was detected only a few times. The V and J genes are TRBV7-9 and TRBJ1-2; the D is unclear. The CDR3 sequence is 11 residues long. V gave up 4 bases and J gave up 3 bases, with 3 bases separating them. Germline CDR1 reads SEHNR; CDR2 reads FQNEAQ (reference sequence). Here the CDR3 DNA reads TGTGCCAGCAGCTCCGACTATGGCTACACCTTC. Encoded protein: CASSSDYGYTF.

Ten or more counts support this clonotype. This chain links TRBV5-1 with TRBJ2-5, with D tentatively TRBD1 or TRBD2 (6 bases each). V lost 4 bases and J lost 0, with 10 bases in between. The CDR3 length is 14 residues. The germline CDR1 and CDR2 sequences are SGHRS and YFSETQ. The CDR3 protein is CASSLRGDQETQYF. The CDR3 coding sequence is TGCGCCAGCAGCCTAAGGGGGGACCAAGAGACCCAGTACTTC. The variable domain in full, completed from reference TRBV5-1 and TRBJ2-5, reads KAGVTQTPRYLIKTRGQQVTLSCSPISGHRSVSWYQQTPGQGLQFLFEYFSETQRNKGNFPGRFSGRQFSNSRSEMNVSTLELGDSALYLCASSLRGDQETQYFGPGTRLLVL.

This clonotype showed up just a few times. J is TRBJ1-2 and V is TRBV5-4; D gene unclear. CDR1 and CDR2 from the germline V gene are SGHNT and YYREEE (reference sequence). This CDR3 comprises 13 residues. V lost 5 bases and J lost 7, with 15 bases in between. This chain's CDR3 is CASRGWGGRGYTF. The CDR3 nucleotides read TGTGCCAGCAGGGGCTGGGGAGGTCGTGGCTACACCTTC.

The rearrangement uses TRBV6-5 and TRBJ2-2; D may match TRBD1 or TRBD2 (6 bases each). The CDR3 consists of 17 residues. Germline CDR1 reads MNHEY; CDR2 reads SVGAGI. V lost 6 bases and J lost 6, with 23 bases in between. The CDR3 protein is CASSAQLLWGAAGELFF. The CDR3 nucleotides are TGTGCCAGCAGCGCCCAACTCTTATGGGGGGCGGCCGGGGAGCTGTTTTTT.

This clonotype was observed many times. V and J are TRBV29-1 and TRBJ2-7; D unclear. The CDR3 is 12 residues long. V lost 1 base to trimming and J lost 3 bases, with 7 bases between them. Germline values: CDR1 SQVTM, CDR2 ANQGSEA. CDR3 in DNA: TGCAGCGTTGAAGGTCTGAACTACGAGCAGTACGTC. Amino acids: CSVEGLNYEQYV.

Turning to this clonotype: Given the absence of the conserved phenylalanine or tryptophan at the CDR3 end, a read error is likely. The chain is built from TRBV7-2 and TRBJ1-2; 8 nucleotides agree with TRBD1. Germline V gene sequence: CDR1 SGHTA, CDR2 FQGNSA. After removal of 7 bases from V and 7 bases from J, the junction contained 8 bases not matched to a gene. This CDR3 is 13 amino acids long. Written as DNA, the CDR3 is TGTGCCAGCACCCTAGGACAGGGCGGTGGCTACACCTAC. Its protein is CASTLGQGGGYTY.

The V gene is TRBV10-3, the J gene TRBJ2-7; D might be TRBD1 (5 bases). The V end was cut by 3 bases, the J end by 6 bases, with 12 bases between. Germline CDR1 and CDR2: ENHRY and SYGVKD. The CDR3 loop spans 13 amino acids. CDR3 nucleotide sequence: TGTGCCATCAGTGAAGGGGCAGGGTTCGAGCAGTACTTC. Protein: CAISEGAGFEQYF.

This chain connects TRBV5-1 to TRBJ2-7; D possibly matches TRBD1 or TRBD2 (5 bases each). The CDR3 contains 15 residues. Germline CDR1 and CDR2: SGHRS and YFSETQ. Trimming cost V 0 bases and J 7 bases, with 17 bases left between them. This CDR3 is CASSLVEGRGIEQYF. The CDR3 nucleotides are TGCGCCAGCAGCTTGGTAGAAGGACGGGGCATAGAGCAGTACTTC.

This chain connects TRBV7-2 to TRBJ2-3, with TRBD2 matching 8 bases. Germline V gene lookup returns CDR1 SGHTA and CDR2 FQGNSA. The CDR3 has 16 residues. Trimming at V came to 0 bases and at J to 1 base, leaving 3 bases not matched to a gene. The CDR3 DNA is TGTGCCAGCAGCTTAGCTAGCGGGACCCGCACAGATACGCAGTATTTT. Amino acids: CASSLASGTRTDTQYF.

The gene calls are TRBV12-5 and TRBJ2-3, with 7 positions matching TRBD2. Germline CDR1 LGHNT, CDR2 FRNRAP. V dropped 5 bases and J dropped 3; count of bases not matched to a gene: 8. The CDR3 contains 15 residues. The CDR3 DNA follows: TGTGCTAGTGGTCCCGGTCGGGGAGGGACAGATACGCAGTATTTT. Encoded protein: CASGPGRGGTDTQYF. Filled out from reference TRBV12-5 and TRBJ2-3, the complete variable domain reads DARVTQTPRHKVTEMGQEVTMRCQPILGHNTVFWYRQTMMQGLELLAYFRNRAPLDDSGMPKDRFSAEMPDATLATLKIQPSEPRDSAVYFCASGPGRGGTDTQYFGPGTRLTVL.

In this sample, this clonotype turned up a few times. The CDR3 region has the DNA TGTGCCAGCAGTCGGTTCTTAAGGGAGGCTAATGAAAAACTGTTTTTT. Amino acid sequence: CASSRFLREANEKLFF. This chain connects TRBV6-1 to TRBJ1-4, with no clear D. The CDR3 covers 16 residues. The V gene lost 5 bases and the J gene lost 3 bases, with 16 bases spanning the gap. Germline CDR1 and CDR2: MNHNS and SASEGT.

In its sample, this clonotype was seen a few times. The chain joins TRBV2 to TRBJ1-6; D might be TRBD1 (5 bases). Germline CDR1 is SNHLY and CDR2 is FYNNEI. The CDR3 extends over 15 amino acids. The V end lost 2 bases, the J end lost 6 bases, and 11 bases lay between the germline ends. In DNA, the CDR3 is TGTGCCAGCAGTGAATTGGGGACCGGTAATTCACCCCTCCACTTT. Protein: CASSELGTGNSPLHF.

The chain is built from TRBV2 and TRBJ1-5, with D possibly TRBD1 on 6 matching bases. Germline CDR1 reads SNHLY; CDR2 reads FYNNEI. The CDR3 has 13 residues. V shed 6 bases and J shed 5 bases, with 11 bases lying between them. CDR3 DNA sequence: TGTGCCAGCAGCCCAGACAGGTATCAGCCCCAGCATTTT. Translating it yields CASSPDRYQPQHF.

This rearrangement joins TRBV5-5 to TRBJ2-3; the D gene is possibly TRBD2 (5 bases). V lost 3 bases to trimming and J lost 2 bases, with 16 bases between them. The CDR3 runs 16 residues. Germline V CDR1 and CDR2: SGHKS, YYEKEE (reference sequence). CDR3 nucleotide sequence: TGTGCCAGCAGCTCCCAGTTGAGGGCCTACACAGATACGCAGTATTTT. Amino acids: CASSSQLRAYTDTQYF.

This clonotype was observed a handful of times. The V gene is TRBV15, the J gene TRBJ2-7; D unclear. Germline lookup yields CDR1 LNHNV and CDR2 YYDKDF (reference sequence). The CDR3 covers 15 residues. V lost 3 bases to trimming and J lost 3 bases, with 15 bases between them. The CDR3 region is CATSRERTADYEQYF. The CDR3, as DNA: TGTGCCACCAGCAGGGAAAGGACGGCGGACTACGAGCAGTACTTC.

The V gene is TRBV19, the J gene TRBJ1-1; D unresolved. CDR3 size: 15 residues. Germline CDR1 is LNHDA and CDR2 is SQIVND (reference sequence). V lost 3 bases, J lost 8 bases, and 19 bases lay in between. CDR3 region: CASSIQYLGGDEAFF. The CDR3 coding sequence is TGTGCCAGTAGTATTCAATATTTAGGAGGTGACGAAGCTTTCTTT.

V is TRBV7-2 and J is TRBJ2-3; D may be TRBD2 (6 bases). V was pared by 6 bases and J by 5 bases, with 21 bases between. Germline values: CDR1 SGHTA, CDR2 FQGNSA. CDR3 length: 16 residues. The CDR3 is CASSPRKRAIRDTQYF. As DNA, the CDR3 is TGTGCCAGCAGTCCTAGAAAGCGGGCGATCCGAGATACGCAGTATTTT.

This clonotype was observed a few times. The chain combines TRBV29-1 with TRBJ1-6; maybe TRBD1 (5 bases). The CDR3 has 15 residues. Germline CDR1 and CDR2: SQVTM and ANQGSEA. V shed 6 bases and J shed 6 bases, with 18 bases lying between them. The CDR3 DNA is TGCAGCGTCTCCGTGGGTGGGGGAAGTAATTCACCCCTCCACTTT. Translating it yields CSVSVGGGSNSPLHF. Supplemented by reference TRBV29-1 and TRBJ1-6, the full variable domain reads SAVISQKPSRDICQRGTSLTIQCQVDSQVTMMFWYRQQPGQSLTLIATANQGSEATYESGFVIDKFPISRPNLTFSTLTVSNMSPEDSSIYLCSVSVGGGSNSPLHFGNGTRLTVT.